This T cell receptor (beta chain) was captured in a study of OX40 agonist ivuxolimab in advanced cancers. Broader study findings: At 0.1 to 3.0 mg/kg, CD4+ and CD8+ blood T cells expanded clonally by week 6. Determination of antigen specificity was not performed for the expanded peripheral T cells.

Sequencing used immunoSEQ multiplex PCR; TCRdb keeps in-frame clones, though not all of them. The sample lists 70,000 to 90,000 clones; approximately 84% were seen once. The CDR3 loop spans 11 amino acids. Germline V gene sequence: CDR1 SQVTM, CDR2 ANQGSEA. Note on this clone: Its antigen is still unknown.

The TCR sequence derives from an adult with an advanced solid tumor such as melanoma, head and neck, liver or kidney cancer. This sequence joins TRBV29-1 and TRBJ2-3; no clear D. Sequences were derived from CD4+ or CD8+ T cells sorted from blood, sampled in a trial of the OX40 agonist ivuxolimab. The CDR3: CRVSGPDTQYF. The CDR3 bases are TGCAGGGTTAGTGGTCCTGATACGCAGTATTTT.